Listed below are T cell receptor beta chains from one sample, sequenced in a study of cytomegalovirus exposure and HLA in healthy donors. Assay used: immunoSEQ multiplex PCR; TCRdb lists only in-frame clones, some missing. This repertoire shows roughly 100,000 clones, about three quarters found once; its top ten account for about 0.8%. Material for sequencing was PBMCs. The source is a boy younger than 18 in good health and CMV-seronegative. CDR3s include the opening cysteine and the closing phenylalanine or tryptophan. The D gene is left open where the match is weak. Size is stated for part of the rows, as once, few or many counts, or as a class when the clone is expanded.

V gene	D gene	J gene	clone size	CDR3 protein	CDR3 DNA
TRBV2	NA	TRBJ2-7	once	CASSVGSGRGSYEQYF	TGTGCCAGCAGTGTGGGGTCCGGCAGGGGCTCCTACGAGCAGTACTTC
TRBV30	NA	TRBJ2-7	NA	CAWSAGWASEQYF	TGTGCCTGGAGCGCGGGGTGGGCCTCCGAGCAGTACTTC
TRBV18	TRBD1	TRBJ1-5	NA	CASSPPGQGNQPQHF	TGTGCCAGCTCGCCTCCGGGACAGGGTAATCAGCCCCAGCATTTT
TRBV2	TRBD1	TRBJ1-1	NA	CASSLTGVTEAFF	TGTGCCAGCAGTCTTACAGGGGTAACTGAAGCTTTCTTT
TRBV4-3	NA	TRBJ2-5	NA	CASSPDARETQYF	TGCGCCAGCAGCCCAGATGCGCGTGAGACCCAGTACTTC
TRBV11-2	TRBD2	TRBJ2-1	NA	CASSFGLGANEQFF	TGTGCCAGCAGTTTTGGACTAGGCGCCAATGAGCAGTTCTTC
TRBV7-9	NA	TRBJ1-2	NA	CASSLGGVFYGYTF	TGTGCCAGCAGCTTAGGGGGGGTGTTCTATGGCTACACCTTC
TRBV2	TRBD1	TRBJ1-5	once	CASSERDRRQPQHF	TGTGCCAGCAGTGAAAGGGACAGGAGACAGCCCCAGCATTTT
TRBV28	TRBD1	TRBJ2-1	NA	CASSLCRDSSLDSSYNEQFF	TGTGCCAGCAGTTTATGCCGGGACAGTAGCCTTGACAGCTCCTACAATGAGCAGTTCTTC
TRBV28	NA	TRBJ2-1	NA	CASSFRMALLSNEQFF	TGTGCCAGCAGTTTCCGTATGGCCTTATTGTCCAATGAGCAGTTCTTC
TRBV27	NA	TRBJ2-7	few	CASTFLRGYPYEQYF	TGTGCCAGCACCTTCCTCCGAGGGTATCCATACGAGCAGTACTTC
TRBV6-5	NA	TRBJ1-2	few	CASNNGQRYGYTF	TGTGCCAGCAATAACGGACAGCGCTATGGCTACACCTTC
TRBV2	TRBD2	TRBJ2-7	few	CASRETSGPSYEQYF	TGTGCCAGCAGGGAAACTAGCGGCCCTTCCTACGAGCAGTACTTC
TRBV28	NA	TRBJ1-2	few	CASSRAGFYGYTF	TGTGCCAGCAGCCGCGCGGGTTTCTATGGCTACACCTTC
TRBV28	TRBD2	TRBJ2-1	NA	CASTTGTSGYEQFF	TGTGCCAGCACCACCGGGACTAGCGGGTATGAGCAGTTCTTC
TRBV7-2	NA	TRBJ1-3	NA	CASSPLQGLLGGNTIYF	TGTGCCAGCAGCCCGCTTCAGGGACTCCTAGGAGGCAACACCATATATTTT
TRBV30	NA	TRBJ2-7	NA	CAWSVRGTSHREQYF	TGTGCCTGGAGTGTAAGAGGAACTAGCCACCGGGAGCAGTACTTC
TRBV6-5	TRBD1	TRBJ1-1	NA	CASSYAAGGRTEAFF	TGTGCCAGCAGTTACGCGGCAGGGGGAAGAACTGAAGCTTTCTTT
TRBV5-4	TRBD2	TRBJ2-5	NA	CASSESWSSGVGETQYF	TGTGCCAGCAGCGAGAGTTGGTCTAGCGGGGTTGGAGAGACCCAGTACTTC
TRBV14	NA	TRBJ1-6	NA	CASSRGQAPSPLHF	TGTGCCAGCAGCCGGGGGCAGGCTCCTTCACCCCTCCACTTT
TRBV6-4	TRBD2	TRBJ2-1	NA	CASSAGGGPREQFF	TGTGCCAGCAGTGCCGGGGGGGGACCGCGGGAGCAGTTCTTC
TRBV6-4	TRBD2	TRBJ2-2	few	CASSVLAGGTGELFF	TGTGCCAGCAGTGTTCTAGCGGGAGGTACCGGGGAGCTGTTTTTT
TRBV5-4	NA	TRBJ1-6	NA	CASSFGQGGNSPLHF	TGTGCCAGCAGCTTCGGCCAGGGAGGTAATTCACCCCTCCACTTT
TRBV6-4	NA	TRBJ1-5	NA	CASSEYSNQPQHF	TGTGCCAGCAGTGAGTATAGCAATCAGCCCCAGCATTTT
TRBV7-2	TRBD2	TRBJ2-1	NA	CASSPASGGAANEQFF	TGTGCCAGCAGCCCAGCTAGCGGGGGGGCCGCCAATGAGCAGTTCTTC
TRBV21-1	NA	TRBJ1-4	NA	CASSKAAGGGEKLFF	TGTGCCAGCAGCAAAGCGGCAGGGGGCGGGGAAAAACTGTTTTTT
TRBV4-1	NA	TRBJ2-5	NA	CASSHAVQETQYF	TGCGCCAGCAGCCACGCAGTCCAAGAGACCCAGTACTTC
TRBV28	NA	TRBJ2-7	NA	CASSFAVRGGVIYEQYF	TGTGCCAGCAGTTTTGCAGTTCGGGGAGGAGTTATCTACGAGCAGTACTTC
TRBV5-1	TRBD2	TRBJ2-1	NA	CASSRGTSGLYNEQFF	TGCGCCAGCAGCCGGGGGACTAGCGGACTGTACAATGAGCAGTTCTTC
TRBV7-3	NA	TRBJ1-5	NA	CASSLMAGQPQHF	TGTGCCAGCAGCTTAATGGCGGGTCAGCCCCAGCATTTT
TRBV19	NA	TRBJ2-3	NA	CASSGGRTDTQYF	TGTGCCAGTAGTGGCGGGCGTACAGATACGCAGTATTTT
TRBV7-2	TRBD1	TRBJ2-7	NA	CASSRTGTGDYEQYF	TGTGCCAGCAGCCGGACCGGGACAGGGGACTACGAGCAGTACTTC
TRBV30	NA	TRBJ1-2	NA	CAWSPLDSSYGYTF	TGTGCCTGGAGTCCCCTGGACAGTAGTTATGGCTACACCTTC
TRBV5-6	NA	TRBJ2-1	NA	CASTPAGLFNEQFF	TGTGCCAGCACCCCCGCGGGCTTGTTCAATGAGCAGTTCTTC